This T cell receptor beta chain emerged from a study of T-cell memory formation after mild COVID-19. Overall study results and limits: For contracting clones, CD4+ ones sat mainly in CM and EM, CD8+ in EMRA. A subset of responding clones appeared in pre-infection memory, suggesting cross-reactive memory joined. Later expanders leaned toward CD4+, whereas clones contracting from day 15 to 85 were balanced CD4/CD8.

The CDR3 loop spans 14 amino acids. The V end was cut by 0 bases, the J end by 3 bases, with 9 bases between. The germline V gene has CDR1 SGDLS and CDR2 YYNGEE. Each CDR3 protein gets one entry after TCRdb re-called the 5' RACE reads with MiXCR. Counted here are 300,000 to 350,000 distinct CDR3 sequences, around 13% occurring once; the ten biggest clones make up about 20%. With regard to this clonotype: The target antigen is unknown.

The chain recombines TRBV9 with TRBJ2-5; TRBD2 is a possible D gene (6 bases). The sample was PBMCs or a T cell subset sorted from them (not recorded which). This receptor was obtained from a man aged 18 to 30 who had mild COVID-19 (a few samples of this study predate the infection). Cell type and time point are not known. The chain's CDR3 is CASSVDGGKETQYF. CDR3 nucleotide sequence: TGTGCCAGCAGCGTAGACGGCGGGAAAGAGACCCAGTACTTC.